This T cell receptor (beta chain) was found in a study of lymphopenia after photon versus proton radiotherapy. Study-wide results and caveats: Relative stability marked proton patients; photon patients lost diversity and naive cells. Larger post-nadir TCR diversity loss correlated inversely with survival in deceased patients.

Turning to this clone: Its matching antigen is unknown.

Sequencing was performed with immunoSEQ multiplex PCR; in TCRdb, only in-frame clones are kept and a portion is missing. This table has 15,000 to 20,000 clones, 80% to 90% appearing once. The J segment lost 1 base and the V segment lost 1 base, leaving 0 bases of the junction unmatched. This CDR3 contains 15 residues. Germline CDR1 and CDR2: SGHNT and YENEEA. The source of this sequence is a man between 65 and 85 years old with pancreatic cancer. V gene TRBV11-3 combines with J gene TRBJ2-7; 11 bases line up with TRBD2. The source material was peripheral blood, sampled from a patient treated with proton-based radiotherapy. CDR3 sequence: CASSLGLAGSYEQYF. The DNA of the CDR3 is TGTGCCAGCAGCTTAGGACTAGCGGGATCCTACGAGCAGTACTTC.